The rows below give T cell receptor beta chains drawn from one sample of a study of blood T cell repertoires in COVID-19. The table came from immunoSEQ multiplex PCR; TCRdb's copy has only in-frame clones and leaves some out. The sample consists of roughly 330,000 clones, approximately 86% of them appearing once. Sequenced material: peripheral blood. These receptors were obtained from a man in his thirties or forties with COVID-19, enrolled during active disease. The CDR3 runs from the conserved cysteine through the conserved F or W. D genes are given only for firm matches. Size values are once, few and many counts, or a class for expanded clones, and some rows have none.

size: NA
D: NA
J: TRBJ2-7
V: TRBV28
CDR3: CASSLSPTGPFDQYF
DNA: TGTGCCAGCAGTTTATCCCCCACAGGGCCCTTTGATCAGTACTTC

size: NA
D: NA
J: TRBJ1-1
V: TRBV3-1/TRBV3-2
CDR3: CASSQDGRAGRTEAFF
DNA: TGTGCCAGCAGCCAAGATGGGCGGGCAGGGAGGACTGAAGCTTTCTTT

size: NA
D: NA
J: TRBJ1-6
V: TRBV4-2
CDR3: CASSLRTDSPLHF
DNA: TGTGCCAGCAGCCTCCGAACGGATTCACCCCTCCACTTT

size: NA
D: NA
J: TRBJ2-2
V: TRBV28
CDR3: CASSFPGLVLTVGELFF
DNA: TGTGCCAGCAGTTTTCCCGGATTAGTATTAACAGTCGGGGAGCTGTTTTTT

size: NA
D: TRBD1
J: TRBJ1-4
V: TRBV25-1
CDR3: CASREPGQGAGNNEKLFF
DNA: TGTGCCAGCAGGGAACCGGGACAGGGGGCAGGTAACAATGAAAAACTGTTTTTT

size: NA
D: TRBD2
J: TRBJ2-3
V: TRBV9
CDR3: CASSVGSSGGADTQYF
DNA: TGTGCCAGCAGCGTAGGGTCTAGCGGGGGGGCAGATACGCAGTATTTT

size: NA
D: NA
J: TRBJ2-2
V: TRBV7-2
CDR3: CASSLRTTSNTGELFF
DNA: TGTGCCAGCAGCTTACGGACTACCTCGAACACCGGGGAGCTGTTTTTT

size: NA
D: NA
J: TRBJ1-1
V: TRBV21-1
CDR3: CASSKGLGTTEAFF
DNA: TGTGCCAGCAGCAAAGGGTTAGGGACAACTGAAGCTTTCTTT

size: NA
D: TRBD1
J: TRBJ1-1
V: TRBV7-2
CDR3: CASRLQGLGANTEAFF
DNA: TGTGCCAGCAGGCTACAGGGGCTGGGGGCGAACACTGAAGCTTTCTTT

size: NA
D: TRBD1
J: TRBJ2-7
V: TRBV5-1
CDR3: CASSPERTGIGEQYF
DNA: TGCGCCAGCAGCCCGGAACGGACAGGGATAGGCGAGCAGTACTTC

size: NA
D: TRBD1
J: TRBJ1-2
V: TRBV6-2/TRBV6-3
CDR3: CASSYSGLRGGNFGYTF
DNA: TGTGCCAGCAGTTACTCGGGCTTGAGAGGGGGCAATTTTGGCTACACCTTC

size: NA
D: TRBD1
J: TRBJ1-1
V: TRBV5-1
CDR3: CASSPLTGMNTEAFF
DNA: TGCGCCAGCAGCCCCTTGACAGGGATGAACACTGAAGCTTTCTTT

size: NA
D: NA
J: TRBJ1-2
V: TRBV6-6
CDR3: CASSYSNRDRYGYTF
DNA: TGTGCCAGCAGTTACTCCAACAGGGATAGATATGGCTACACCTTC

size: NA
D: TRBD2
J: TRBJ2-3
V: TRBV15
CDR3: CATRSRGGGTDTQYF
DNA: TGTGCCACCAGATCGCGGGGGGGAGGCACAGATACGCAGTATTTT

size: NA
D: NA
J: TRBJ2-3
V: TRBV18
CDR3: CASSPGPIGTDTQYF
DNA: TGTGCCAGCTCACCGGGTCCAATCGGGACAGATACGCAGTATTTT

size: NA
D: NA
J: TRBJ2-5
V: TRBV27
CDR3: CASSSRHPAQETQYF
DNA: TGTGCCAGCAGTTCAAGACACCCAGCCCAAGAGACCCAGTACTTC

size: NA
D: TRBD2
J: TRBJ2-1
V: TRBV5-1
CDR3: CASSSSLAGGGVEQFF
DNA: TGCGCCAGCAGCTCATCACTAGCGGGAGGAGGCGTGGAGCAGTTCTTC

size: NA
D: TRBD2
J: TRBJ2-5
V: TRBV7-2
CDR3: CASSLGLAGMETQYF
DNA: TGTGCCAGCAGCTTAGGACTAGCGGGGATGGAGACCCAGTACTTC

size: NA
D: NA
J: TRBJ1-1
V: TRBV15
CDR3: CATSKPGQPEAFF
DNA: TGTGCCACCAGCAAACCGGGACAACCTGAAGCTTTCTTT

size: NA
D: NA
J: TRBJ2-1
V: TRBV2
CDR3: CASSGGDNEQFF
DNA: TGTGCCAGCAGTGGGGGGGACAATGAGCAGTTCTTC

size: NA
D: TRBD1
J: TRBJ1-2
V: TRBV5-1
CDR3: CASSLSGQGHYGYTF
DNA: TGCGCCAGCAGCTTATCGGGACAGGGACACTATGGCTACACCTTC

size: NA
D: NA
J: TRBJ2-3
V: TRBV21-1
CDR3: CASSPAVAGEIGTQYF
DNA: TGTGCCAGCAGCCCAGCCGTAGCGGGAGAGATTGGGACGCAGTATTTT

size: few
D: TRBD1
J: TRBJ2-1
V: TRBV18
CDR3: CASSPLGQAISYNEQFF
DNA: TGTGCCAGCTCACCACTGGGACAGGCGATTTCCTACAATGAGCAGTTCTTC

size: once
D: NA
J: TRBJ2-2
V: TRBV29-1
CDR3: CSVPDHTGELFF
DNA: TGCAGCGTCCCAGATCACACCGGGGAGCTGTTTTTT

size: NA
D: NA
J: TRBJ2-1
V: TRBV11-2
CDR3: CASSSTGKNLFF
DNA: TGTGCCAGCAGCTCCACAGGTAAAAATTTGTTCTTC

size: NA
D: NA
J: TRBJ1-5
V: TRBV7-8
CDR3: CASSFGEGQPQHF
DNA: TGTGCCAGCAGCTTCGGTGAGGGTCAGCCCCAGCATTTT

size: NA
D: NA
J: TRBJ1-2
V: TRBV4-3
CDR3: CASSQGGGRDLNYGYTF
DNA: TGCGCCAGCAGCCAAGGGGGGGGCAGGGACCTAAACTATGGCTACACCTTC

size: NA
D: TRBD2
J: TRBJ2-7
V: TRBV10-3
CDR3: CAISLPGGLYEQYF
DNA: TGTGCCATCAGCCTACCGGGGGGGCTCTACGAGCAGTACTTC

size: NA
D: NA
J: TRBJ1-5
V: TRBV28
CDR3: CASSGQHNQPQHF
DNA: TGTGCCAGCTCAGGACAGCACAATCAGCCCCAGCATTTT

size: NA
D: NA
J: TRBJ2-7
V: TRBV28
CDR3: CASRGDTSYEQYF
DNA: TGTGCCAGCAGGGGGGACACCTCCTACGAGCAGTACTTC

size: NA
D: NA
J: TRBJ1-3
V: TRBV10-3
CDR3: CAISNGGAVNGNTIYF
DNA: TGTGCCATCAGTAACGGCGGGGCGGTTAACGGAAACACCATATATTTT

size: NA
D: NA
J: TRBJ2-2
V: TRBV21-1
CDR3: CASSKKRLAGVSGFTGELFF
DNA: TGTGCCAGCAGCAAAAAAAGACTAGCGGGAGTAAGCGGGTTCACCGGGGAGCTGTTTTTT

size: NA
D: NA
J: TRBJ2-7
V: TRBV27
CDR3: CASSPYWTLYEQYF
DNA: TGTGCCAGCAGTCCGTACTGGACATTGTACGAGCAGTACTTC

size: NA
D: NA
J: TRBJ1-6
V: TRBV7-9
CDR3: CASSLGSSRISPLHF
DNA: TGTGCCAGCAGCTTAGGTTCTTCGAGGATTTCACCCCTCCACTTT

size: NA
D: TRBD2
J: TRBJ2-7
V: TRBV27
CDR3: CASSLRGETFRRYF
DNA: TGTGCCAGCAGTTTACGGGGGGAGACGTTTCGACGGTACTTC

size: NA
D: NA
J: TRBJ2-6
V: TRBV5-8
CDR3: CASQGNWAGANVLTF
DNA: TGTGCCAGCCAGGGTAATTGGGCCGGGGCCAACGTCCTGACTTTC